Each of the 25 T cell receptor beta chains below was sequenced from the same sample in a study of blood T cell repertoires in COVID-19. The assay was immunoSEQ multiplex PCR, and TCRdb's table has in-frame clones only and misses some. The profile covers a few hundred thousand clones, with over 80% appearing a single time and 8.5% to 10% taken by the ten largest. The sequenced material came from PBMCs or T cells enriched from blood (not recorded which). All receptors come from a woman aged 18-29 years who had recovered from COVID-19.

The chain combines TRBV11-2 with TRBJ1-5; tentatively, D is TRBD1 (5 bases). V lost 0 bases and J lost 7, with 10 bases in between. Germline CDR1 and CDR2: SGHAT and FQNNGV. This CDR3 has 14 residues. CDR3 DNA: TGTGCCAGCAGCTTAGATGTCGGGGGGCAGCCCCAGCATTTT. The encoded protein is CASSLDVGGQPQHF.

V and J are TRBV18 and TRBJ1-2; tentatively, D is TRBD1 (5 bases). V lost 4 bases to trimming and J lost 3 bases, with 9 bases between them. Per germline, CDR1 KGHSH and CDR2 LQKENI. The length of the CDR3 is 13 residues. CDR3 DNA sequence: TGTGCCAGCTCACAGGGGCGCGACTATGGCTACACCTTC. Protein: CASSQGRDYGYTF.

This rearrangement joins TRBV27 to TRBJ1-2; 9 bases align to TRBD1. The V gene's germline CDR1 is MNHEY and CDR2 SMNVEV (reference sequence). The CDR3 runs to 13 residues. V dropped 9 bases and J dropped 4; count of bases not matched to a gene: 6. CDR3 sequence reads: CARPGQGAYGYTF. In nucleotides, the CDR3 is TGTGCCAGACCGGGACAGGGTGCCTATGGCTACACCTTC.

The CDR3 loop reads CASSYPYVPQHF. The CDR3 region has the DNA TGTGCCAGCAGTTACCCCTACGTCCCCCAGCATTTT. The V gene is TRBV6-2 or TRBV6-3, the J gene TRBJ1-5; D remains ambiguous. The germline V gene has CDR1 MNHEY and CDR2 SVGEGT. The germline V and J ends were trimmed by 2 bases and 10 bases, with 9 bases remaining between them. The CDR3 has 12 amino acids.

V and J are TRBV11-2 and TRBJ2-3, with 8 nucleotides matching TRBD2. The CDR3 totals 16 residues. The germline V gene encodes CDR1 SGHAT and CDR2 FQNNGV. V shed 5 bases and J 2 bases; nucleotides not matched to a gene: 9. CDR3 sequence: CASSVRGGGYTDTQYF. CDR3 sequence (DNA): TGTGCCAGCAGCGTTCGGGGCGGGGGGTACACAGATACGCAGTATTTT.

V is TRBV9 and J is TRBJ2-5; D gene unclear. Germline V CDR1 and CDR2: SGDLS, YYNGEE. The V and J ends lost 0 bases and 3 bases respectively, with 6 bases between them. This CDR3 has 13 amino acids. Here the CDR3 reads CASSVASEETQYF. The CDR3 DNA follows: TGTGCCAGCAGCGTAGCTTCAGAAGAGACCCAGTACTTC.

The rearrangement joins TRBV19 to TRBJ1-3; D uncertain. Trimming took off 9 bases at V and 4 bases at J, with 13 bases between the two ends. Per germline, CDR1 LNHDA and CDR2 SQIVND (reference sequence). The CDR3 runs to 13 residues. CDR3 protein: CASAPAGGNTIYF. CDR3 bases: TGTGCCAGCGCACCGGCGGGAGGAAACACCATATATTTT. Based on the CDR3 plus reference TRBV19 and TRBJ1-3, the full variable domain is DGGITQSPKYLFRKEGQNVTLSCEQNLNHDAMYWYRQDPGQGLRLIYYSQIVNDFQKGDIAEGYSVSREKKESFPLTVTSAQKNPTAFYLCASAPAGGNTIYFGEGSWLTVV.

The rearrangement links TRBV4-2 to TRBJ1-6; tentative D call: TRBD1 (5 bases). Trimming took off 6 bases at V and 7 bases at J, with 16 bases between the two ends. This CDR3 has 15 residues. Germline lookup yields CDR1 LGHNA and CDR2 YNFKEQ. CDR3 sequence reads: CASRPQGSLNSPLHF. CDR3 in DNA: TGTGCCAGCAGACCCCAGGGTAGTTTAAATTCACCCCTCCACTTT.

V is TRBV4-1 and J is TRBJ2-5; 7 nucleotides match TRBD1. V dropped 0 bases and J dropped 1; count of bases not matched to a gene: 8. The germline gives CDR1 MGHRA, CDR2 YSYEKL. The CDR3 has 17 amino acids. The CDR3 sequence: CASSQDRGQRAQETQYF. Here the CDR3 DNA reads TGCGCCAGCAGCCAAGATAGGGGGCAACGGGCCCAAGAGACCCAGTACTTC.

This clone was observed a few times. The chain employs TRBV3-1 (or the pseudogene TRBV3-2) and TRBJ2-5; 7 positions match TRBD2. J was trimmed by 5 bases and V by 5 bases; bases with no gene match: 14. The length of the CDR3 is 16 residues. Germline assignment: CDR1 LGHDT and CDR2 YNNKEL (reference sequence). CDR3 in DNA: TGTGCCAGCAGCGCTATGACGCGACTAGCATCGGAGACCCAGTACTTC. Translation: CASSAMTRLASETQYF.

DNA of the CDR3: TGCAGCGGGTTCGGGGGGAACAATGAGCAGTTCTTC. This codes for CSGFGGNNEQFF. The chain employs TRBV29-1 and TRBJ2-1, with 7 bases identical to TRBD2. The CDR3 sequence is 12 residues long. CDR1 is SQVTM, CDR2 ANQGSEA, per germline. J was trimmed by 5 bases and V by 7 bases; bases with no gene match: 5.

The rearrangement uses TRBV9 and TRBJ2-1; 7 bases are a match to TRBD2. The CDR3 totals 20 residues. The junction had 17 bases not matched to a gene; V was cut back by 0 bases and J by 2 bases. Germline V gene sequence: CDR1 SGDLS, CDR2 YYNGEE. CDR3 amino acids: CASSVAESASGPLTYNEQFF. In nucleotides, the CDR3 is TGTGCCAGCAGCGTAGCGGAATCGGCTAGCGGTCCCCTAACCTACAATGAGCAGTTCTTC. Full variable domain (remainder filled in from reference TRBV9 and TRBJ2-1): DSGVTQTPKHLITATGQRVTLRCSPRSGDLSVYWYQQSLDQGLQFLIQYYNGEERAKGNILERFSAQQFPDLHSELNLSSLELGDSALYFCASSVAESASGPLTYNEQFFGPGTRLTVL.

The V call is TRBV18, the J call TRBJ2-1, with 7 bases aligning to TRBD1. CDR1 and CDR2 (germline): KGHSH, LQKENI. The CDR3 spans 15 residues. Trimming took 4 bases from V and 2 from J; bases not matched to a gene: 5. The CDR3 nucleotides are TGTGCCAGCTCACTACAGGGGCCCCCCTACAATGAGCAGTTCTTC. Translating it yields CASSLQGPPYNEQFF. Filled out from reference TRBV18 and TRBJ2-1, the complete variable domain reads NAGVMQNPRHLVRRRGQEARLRCSPMKGHSHVYWYRQLPEEGLKFMVYLQKENIIDESGMPKERFSAEFPKEGPSILRIQQVVRGDSAAYFCASSLQGPPYNEQFFGPGTRLTVL.

V is TRBV7-9 and J is TRBJ1-1; 7 nucleotides agree with TRBD1. V lost 6 bases, J lost 4 bases, and 8 bases stayed unmatched. The CDR3 is made up of 14 amino acids. Germline CDR1 is SEHNR and CDR2 is FQNEAQ (reference sequence). The CDR3: CASSRQGLGTEAFF. DNA of the CDR3: TGTGCCAGCAGTCGACAGGGTTTAGGCACTGAAGCTTTCTTT.

This chain joins TRBV5-5 and TRBJ2-3; possible D gene TRBD2, 7 bases. Germline V gene data show CDR1 as SGHKS and CDR2 as YYEKEE (reference sequence). This CDR3 is built from 16 residues. Trimming cost V 4 bases and J 4 bases, with 19 bases left between them. The CDR3, as DNA: TGTGCCAGCAGCCCCCGGGGGGCCCTATCGGCAGATACGCAGTATTTT. Its protein is CASSPRGALSADTQYF.

The V call is TRBV10-3, the J call TRBJ1-1; 8 bases line up with TRBD1. The CDR3 consists of 16 residues. After removal of 0 bases from V and 0 bases from J, the junction contained 3 bases not matched to a gene. Germline lookup yields CDR1 ENHRY and CDR2 SYGVKD. CDR3 coding DNA: TGTGCCATCAGTGAGTCTGGGACAGGTATGAACACTGAAGCTTTCTTT. The encoded protein is CAISESGTGMNTEAFF.

V gene TRBV19 combines with J gene TRBJ1-4; D not certain. The CDR3 is 15 residues long. Trimming left V 3 bases short and J 0 bases short, with 8 bases between. Germline CDR1 reads LNHDA; CDR2 reads SQIVND (reference sequence). The DNA of the CDR3 is TGTGCCAGTAGTATCCAGGCTGCAACTAATGAAAAACTGTTTTTT. Amino acids: CASSIQAATNEKLFF.

This chain uses TRBV7-9 with TRBJ1-4; 8 bases agree with TRBD1. After removal of 5 bases from V and 7 bases from J, the junction contained 15 bases not matched to a gene. CDR3 length equals 17 residues. Germline CDR1 SEHNR, CDR2 FQNEAQ (reference sequence). The DNA for the CDR3 is TGTGCCAGCAGCCCCCGGACAGGGAGGGGAGGAACTGAAAAACTGTTTTTT. It codes for CASSPRTGRGGTEKLFF.

The CDR3 region is CASSPRLGTDTQYF. CDR3 DNA: TGTGCCAGCAGCCCCCGACTAGGTACCGATACGCAGTATTTT. V usage is TRBV4-2 and J usage is TRBJ2-3, with D perhaps matching TRBD2 (6 bases). Per germline, CDR1 LGHNA and CDR2 YNFKEQ. The CDR3 has 14 amino acids. V gave up 4 bases and J gave up 6 bases, with 14 bases separating them.

The V call is TRBV13, the J call TRBJ1-6, with D perhaps matching TRBD1 (6 bases). The V gene's germline CDR1 is PRHDT and CDR2 FYEKMQ (reference sequence). The CDR3 totals 15 residues. Trimming cost V 5 bases and J 12 bases, with 20 bases left between them. The DNA of the CDR3 is TGTGCCAGCAGCCCCTCCGGGACAAACCTCGGACCCCTCCACTTT. It yields the protein CASSPSGTNLGPLHF.

The chain carries TRBV4-1 and TRBJ2-7; 10 bases match TRBD2. Germline CDR1 is MGHRA and CDR2 is YSYEKL. There are 16 residues in the CDR3. J gave up 1 base and V 0 bases, and 3 bases lay outside the gene matches. CDR3 DNA: TGCGCCAGCAGCCAAGAAAGGACTAGCGGATCCTACGAGCAGTACTTC. Protein product: CASSQERTSGSYEQYF.

This clone came up once. The rearrangement uses TRBV5-5 and TRBJ1-1; the D gene is possibly TRBD1 (6 bases). CDR3 length: 14 amino acids. Germline CDR1 is SGHKS and CDR2 is YYEKEE (reference sequence). The V end lost 4 bases, the J end lost 3 bases, and 13 bases lay between the germline ends. CDR3 bases: TGTGCCAGCAGCCAACAGGGTACGGACACTGAAGCTTTCTTT. This codes for CASSQQGTDTEAFF.

V usage is TRBV27 and J usage is TRBJ2-3; tentatively, D is TRBD1 (6 bases). Germline V gene sequence: CDR1 MNHEY, CDR2 SMNVEV (reference sequence). The V and J ends lost 3 bases and 3 bases respectively, with 13 bases between them. The CDR3 length is 15 residues. The CDR3 DNA reads TGTGCCAGCAGTTTCGGGCAGGGGATAACAGATACGCAGTATTTT. As protein: CASSFGQGITDTQYF.

The chain is built from TRBV5-4 and TRBJ1-3; D call uncertain. Germline V gene data show CDR1 as SGHNT and CDR2 as YYREEE (reference sequence). This CDR3 contains 15 residues. V lost 0 bases and J lost 4, with 11 bases in between. CDR3 region: CASSLGGSRGNTIYF. The DNA for the CDR3 is TGTGCCAGCAGCTTGGGAGGCTCTCGGGGAAACACCATATATTTT.

In nucleotides, the CDR3 is TGTGCCAGCAGCTTAGTAAGACTAGCGGGAGCGTCGGGCAATGAGCAGTTCTTC. This codes for CASSLVRLAGASGNEQFF. The chain has TRBV7-6 and TRBJ2-1, with 12 nucleotides matching TRBD2. The CDR3 contains 18 residues. V was pared by 1 base and J by 6 bases, with 10 bases of the junction left unmatched. Germline V CDR1 and CDR2: SGHVS, FNYEAQ.